The TCR beta chain under discussion was sequenced for a study of blood T cell repertoires in COVID-19 (dated by TCRdb to about 2020). Regarding the complete study: The collaborator samples originated in the United States, Italy and Spain and spanned the acute and convalescent phases of COVID-19. The prospective study material was composed of cDNA or gDNA derived from T cells, B-cell-depleted T cells, or PBMCs. Subjects who had been exposed to COVID-19, were actively infected with it, or had recovered from it provided the deeply sampled blood TCRbeta repertoires that made up the dataset. A freely available public database, intended as a resource for researchers studying the immune response to SARS-CoV-2, is where the repertoires were released. Samples were obtained from the ongoing ImmuneRACE study (first 160 participants) and from some 1,300 subjects provided by 6 global collaborators. Nearly every sample came with metadata listing a de-identified subject ID, COVID-19 status, age in years and sex. Where available, HLA class I and class II types were taken from metadata supplied by the sample provider and were not determined by assay-based typing.

TCRbeta CDR3 regions were amplified from genomic DNA using the immunoSEQ Assay, a bias-controlled multiplex PCR. As for how the authors treated the data: Nucleated cell counts per sample were estimated from amplification of reference gene primers within the assay. Sequence reads were collapsed and filtered to measure the absolute abundance of every unique TCRbeta CDR3 rearrangement. For each sample, productive Simpson clonality was calculated as the square root of Simpson's diversity index over productive rearrangements. Entries here come from immuneACCESS through TCRdb and include only in-frame sequences with V and J called. Some clones fail to appear in such tables; in the studies checked, an unresolved V gene covers under half of the shortfall, and the cause of the remainder is unknown. V and J calls plus clone size are reproduced from that table; the DNA served to infer D and trimming. The sample table records about 670,000 clones; more than 80% of these occur just once. Together, the top ten hold under 0.3% of the sample.

Collaborating institutions collected whole blood in K2EDTA tubes following their own protocols. Collaborator samples were shipped for TCRbeta analysis as frozen whole blood, isolated PBMCs, or DNA extracted from either sample type. As concerns this clone: Its antigen is not yet known. Base-call qualities are not available, and no considerably larger clone is one nucleotide away.

Results and caveats for the whole study, not just this receptor: The amount of clinical and demographic metadata varied by source and participant and was provided uncurated.

The junction shows trimming of 0 bases on V and 5 bases on J, plus 17 bases between the germline ends. The cysteine opens and the phenylalanine closes a CDR3 of 18 amino acids. Only the CDR3 DNA is retained, 54 bases long and in frame from the first base. Looking up the germline V gene yields CDR1 ENHRY and CDR2 SYGVKD. Specimen: peripheral blood. The sequence came from a woman aged 18-29 years with acute or convalescent COVID-19. Recombination joined TRBV10-3 with TRBJ1-6, with the D gene not confidently named. The nucleotides are TGTGCCATCAGTGAGTCGCGAGGGAGTGAATCGGATAATTCACCCCTCCACTTT. This gives the protein CAISESRGSESDNSPLHF.